These 26 T cell receptor beta chains came from one sample sequenced in a study of blood T cell repertoires in COVID-19. Sequenced by immunoSEQ multiplex PCR; TCRdb stores in-frame clones only, minus some. The sample includes approximately 150,000 clones, 87% of them seen just once. Input material: peripheral blood. These receptors came from an older woman who had recovered from COVID-19.

V gene TRBV2 combines with J gene TRBJ1-3, with TRBD1 matching 8 bases. Unmatched junction bases numbered 8, after V lost 1 base and J lost 3 bases. The germline gives CDR1 SNHLY, CDR2 FYNNEI. This CDR3 is built from 17 residues. CDR3 sequence (DNA): TGTGCCAGCAGTGAAGGGACAGGGTATTTCGGTGGAAACACCATATATTTT. Encoded protein: CASSEGTGYFGGNTIYF.

The chain has TRBV5-6 and TRBJ1-4; D is undetermined. The ends were cut back, 2 bases at V and 10 bases at J, with 18 bases in the middle. The V gene's germline CDR1 is SGHDT and CDR2 YYEEEE. This CDR3 region has 15 residues. CDR3 in DNA: TGTGCCAGCAGCTTTCAGCTCGGTACAGTTGGAAAACTGTTTTTT. Its translation is CASSFQLGTVGKLFF.

The CDR3 DNA sequence: TGTGCCAGCAAACCCTTTACCAGGGGAACCGGGGAGCTGTTTTTT. It codes for CASKPFTRGTGELFF. V and J are TRBV11-2 and TRBJ2-2, with D maybe TRBD1 (6 bases). V lost 7 bases and J 5 bases, leaving 17 bases between the germline ends. The CDR3 has 15 amino acids. Germline loops: CDR1 SGHAT, CDR2 FQNNGV.

The chain joins TRBV5-1 to TRBJ1-3, with D perhaps matching TRBD1 (5 bases). Germline CDR1 reads SGHRS; CDR2 reads YFSETQ. The CDR3 has 13 amino acids. V gave up 9 bases and J gave up 2 bases, with 12 bases separating them. The CDR3 is CATSTGAGNTIYF. The CDR3 bases are TGCGCCACCTCAACGGGGGCTGGAAACACCATATATTTT.

This chain joins TRBV7-6 and TRBJ2-7, with a weak D call TRBD2 (5 bases). The germline CDR1 and CDR2 sequences are SGHVS and FNYEAQ. Trimming shortened V by 1 base and J by 0 bases, and 13 bases separated the two germline ends. This CDR3 spans 16 amino acids. CDR3 loop: CASSLVPGSDSYEQYF. CDR3 nucleotides: TGTGCCAGCAGCTTAGTCCCGGGATCGGACTCCTACGAGCAGTACTTC.

V is TRBV5-5 and J is TRBJ2-7, with a tentative D call TRBD1 (6 bases). The V gene lost 5 bases and the J gene lost 4 bases, with 10 bases spanning the gap. Germline lookup yields CDR1 SGHKS and CDR2 YYEKEE (reference sequence). The CDR3 length is 12 residues. The CDR3 loop reads CASSEQGYEQYF. The CDR3 bases are TGTGCCAGCAGTGAACAGGGATACGAGCAGTACTTC.

The chain couples TRBV5-1 to TRBJ2-3; the match to TRBD2 covers 9 bases. The CDR3 length is 17 residues. Trimming at V came to 2 bases and at J to 2 bases, leaving 9 bases not matched to a gene. Germline V gene data show CDR1 as SGHRS and CDR2 as YFSETQ. The CDR3 nucleotides are TGCGCCAGCAGCTTTGCGTTCGGCGGGGGGGTCACAGATACGCAGTATTTT. Residues: CASSFAFGGGVTDTQYF. Filled out from reference TRBV5-1 and TRBJ2-3, the complete variable domain reads KAGVTQTPRYLIKTRGQQVTLSCSPISGHRSVSWYQQTPGQGLQFLFEYFSETQRNKGNFPGRFSGRQFSNSRSEMNVSTLELGDSALYLCASSFAFGGGVTDTQYFGPGTRLTVL.

The chain has TRBV19 and TRBJ1-1; D remains ambiguous. Per germline, CDR1 LNHDA and CDR2 SQIVND (reference sequence). Trimming took off 4 bases at V and 1 base at J, with 7 bases between the two ends. The CDR3 totals 13 residues. This CDR3 is CASSRARNTEAFF. For the CDR3, the DNA is TGTGCCAGTAGTAGGGCGAGGAACACTGAAGCTTTCTTT.

The chain recombines TRBV5-1 with TRBJ2-1, with D uncertain. There are 15 residues in the CDR3. V lost 2 bases and J 0 bases, leaving 9 bases between the germline ends. CDR1 SGHRS and CDR2 YFSETQ come from the germline V gene. The CDR3 DNA follows: TGCGCCAGCAGCTTACAGACCAGCTCCTACAATGAGCAGTTCTTC. The encoded protein is CASSLQTSSYNEQFF.

The chain joins TRBV4-3 to TRBJ2-5; 8 bases agree with TRBD2. In germline, CDR1 is LGHNA, CDR2 YSLEER. The CDR3 is made up of 16 amino acids. Unmatched junction bases numbered 7, after V lost 0 bases and J lost 4 bases. The chain's CDR3 is CASSQEWTSPAETQYF. CDR3 bases: TGCGCCAGCAGCCAAGAGTGGACTAGCCCCGCAGAGACCCAGTACTTC.

The rearrangement joins TRBV29-1 to TRBJ1-3; D possibly corresponds to TRBD1 (5 bases). Germline-derived CDR1 and CDR2 are SQVTM and ANQGSEA. This CDR3 has 12 residues. The CDR3 coding sequence is TGCAGTGGGGGGACCTCTGGAAACACCATATATTTT. Its protein product is CSGGTSGNTIYF.

The chain uses TRBV4-1 and TRBJ1-5; 9 nucleotides match TRBD1. The junction had 2 bases not matched to a gene; V was cut back by 0 bases and J by 5 bases. Germline V CDR1 and CDR2: MGHRA, YSYEKL. The CDR3 is made up of 15 amino acids. CDR3 bases: TGCGCCAGCAGCCAAGAGGACAGGGGCTATCAGCCCCAGCATTTT. Protein: CASSQEDRGYQPQHF.

The V gene is TRBV5-1, the J gene TRBJ2-5, with TRBD1 matching 12 bases. This CDR3 is 16 amino acids long. Germline V gene data show CDR1 as SGHRS and CDR2 as YFSETQ. V was clipped by 5 bases and J by 4 bases; unmatched bases: 9. CDR3 sequence (DNA): TGCGCCAGCAGTTCCCCCGGGACAGGGGGCGCAGAGACCCAGTACTTC. Translated, it gives CASSSPGTGGAETQYF.

This clone was seen only a few times. The J gene is TRBJ1-1, the V gene TRBV28, with D uncertain. V was trimmed by 5 bases and J by 4 bases, leaving 11 bases between them. Germline-derived CDR1 and CDR2 are MDHEN and SYDVKM. This CDR3 contains 13 residues. The CDR3 spells CASSESLGTEAFF. In nucleotides, the CDR3 is TGTGCCAGCAGTGAGAGCCTCGGCACTGAAGCTTTCTTT.

V gene TRBV5-1 combines with J gene TRBJ2-1; 8 bases match TRBD2. In germline, CDR1 is SGHRS, CDR2 YFSETQ. CDR3 length: 14 amino acids. The V gene end was trimmed by 5 bases and the J gene end by 6 bases; junction bases not matched to a gene: 7. The chain's CDR3 is CASSSVTSGNEQFF. In DNA form, the CDR3 reads TGCGCCAGCAGTTCGGTTACTAGCGGCAATGAGCAGTTCTTC. The whole variable domain, remainder taken from reference TRBV5-1 and TRBJ2-1, is KAGVTQTPRYLIKTRGQQVTLSCSPISGHRSVSWYQQTPGQGLQFLFEYFSETQRNKGNFPGRFSGRQFSNSRSEMNVSTLELGDSALYLCASSSVTSGNEQFFGPGTRLTVL.

J is TRBJ2-5 and V is TRBV6-5; 9 nucleotides match TRBD1. This CDR3 is 14 amino acids long. Germline V gene lookup returns CDR1 MNHEY and CDR2 SVGAGI. V dropped 8 bases and J dropped 5; count of bases not matched to a gene: 9. The DNA for the CDR3 is TGTGCCAGCGGTACAGGGGGCGCGGGGGAGACCCAGTACTTC. As protein: CASGTGGAGETQYF.

The gene calls are TRBV7-9 and TRBJ2-2, with TRBD1 identical over 9 bases. The J segment lost 4 bases and the V segment lost 5 bases, leaving 8 bases of the junction unmatched. Looked up from germline, CDR1 is SEHNR and CDR2 is FQNEAQ (reference sequence). This CDR3 region has 16 residues. CDR3 sequence: CASSATGTGFTGELFF. CDR3 in DNA: TGTGCCAGCAGCGCAACCGGGACAGGGTTCACCGGGGAGCTGTTTTTT.

The chain links TRBV28 to TRBJ1-2, with 9 bases fitting TRBD1. Germline CDR1 MDHEN, CDR2 SYDVKM. This CDR3 contains 16 residues. Trimming took 8 bases from V and 2 from J; bases not matched to a gene: 12. The CDR3 reads CASGGQGYPSNYGYTF. The CDR3 DNA is TGTGCCAGCGGGGGACAGGGCTACCCTTCAAACTATGGCTACACCTTC.

This chain uses TRBV5-1 with TRBJ2-5, with TRBD2 matching 8 bases. After removal of 6 bases from V and 2 bases from J, the junction contained 12 bases not matched to a gene. The CDR3 is 16 amino acids. Germline V CDR1 and CDR2: SGHRS, YFSETQ. CDR3 coding DNA: TGCGCCAGCACCCCGGGGGTAGGCGGGGGGCAAGAGACCCAGTACTTC. It specifies CASTPGVGGGQETQYF.

The count of this clone is one. V gene TRBV7-3 combines with J gene TRBJ1-5, with a tentative D call TRBD1 (5 bases). V dropped 5 bases and J dropped 4 bases, with 27 bases sitting between them. Germline V gene data show CDR1 as SGHTA and CDR2 as FQGTGA. This CDR3 has 19 residues. The CDR3 spells CASSPKFIFRAGPNQPQHF. The CDR3 coding sequence is TGTGCCAGCAGCCCTAAGTTCATATTCCGGGCGGGGCCTAATCAGCCCCAGCATTTT.

V is TRBV7-8 and J is TRBJ2-1; the match to TRBD2 covers 9 bases. Trimming cost V 6 bases and J 4 bases; bases outside gene matches: 19. Germline loops: CDR1 SGHVS, CDR2 FQNEAQ. The CDR3 extends over 19 amino acids. The CDR3 region is CASSRSSLAGYRYYNEQFF. In DNA, the CDR3 is TGTGCCAGCAGTCGAAGTTCTCTAGCGGGGTATAGATATTACAATGAGCAGTTCTTC.

The genes are TRBV27 and TRBJ1-2; unclear D gene. The CDR3 has 14 amino acids. Trimming took off 5 bases at V and 4 bases at J, with 14 bases between the two ends. Per the germline V gene, CDR1 is MNHEY and CDR2 is SMNVEV (reference sequence). The CDR3 is CASSLAARSYGYTF. The CDR3 region has the DNA TGTGCCAGCAGTCTGGCCGCCCGGAGCTATGGCTACACCTTC.

This clone was picked up one time. The gene calls are TRBV11-2 and TRBJ2-2, with a possible D match to TRBD2 (5 bases). V shed 1 base and J shed 7 bases, with 10 bases lying between them. The CDR3 loop spans 14 amino acids. The germline CDR1 and CDR2 sequences are SGHAT and FQNNGV. As DNA, the CDR3 is TGTGCCAGCAGCTTAGGGTGGACTGACGGGGAGCTGTTTTTT. Amino acid sequence: CASSLGWTDGELFF.

The chain is built from TRBV4-3 and TRBJ1-4; TRBD1 agrees at 10 bases. The CDR3 is 16 amino acids. CDR1 is LGHNA and CDR2 is YSLEER in the germline V gene. With V trimmed by 1 base and J by 8 bases, 7 bases remained unmatched. The CDR3: CASSQGVGTGDEKLFF. The DNA for the CDR3 is TGCGCCAGCAGCCAAGGGGTCGGGACAGGGGACGAAAAACTGTTTTTT.

The CDR3, as DNA: TGTGCCAGCAGTTTACCCTCATCAGGGGCCCACTCCTACGAGCAGTACTTC. Translated, it gives CASSLPSSGAHSYEQYF. The rearrangement links TRBV28 to TRBJ2-7, with D maybe TRBD1 (6 bases). This CDR3 is built from 17 residues. Germline-derived CDR1 and CDR2 are MDHEN and SYDVKM. Trimming stripped 2 bases from V and 0 bases from J, with 17 bases between.

The gene calls are TRBV5-1 and TRBJ2-2; TRBD2 might be the D (7 bases). The CDR3 is 19 residues long. Trimming left V 0 bases short and J 6 bases short, with 24 bases between. The germline CDR1 and CDR2 sequences are SGHRS and YFSETQ. CDR3 sequence: CASSLVRGAVPERAGELFF. Written as DNA, the CDR3 is TGCGCCAGCAGCTTGGTCCGGGGGGCGGTACCCGAAAGGGCCGGGGAGCTGTTTTTT. The whole variable domain, filled in from reference TRBV5-1 and TRBJ2-2, reads KAGVTQTPRYLIKTRGQQVTLSCSPISGHRSVSWYQQTPGQGLQFLFEYFSETQRNKGNFPGRFSGRQFSNSRSEMNVSTLELGDSALYLCASSLVRGAVPERAGELFFGEGSRLTVL.